This T cell receptor beta chain was sequenced during a study of shared clonotypes between healthy human individuals. Study observations and caveats: Generation probabilities of non-shared clonotypes were lower (relative to those shared by all four donors). The study generally estimated greater richness for naive than memory subsets.

About this clone itself: What it recognizes is unknown.

Data came from immunoSEQ multiplex PCR; TCRdb stores just in-frame clones and leaves some out. The sample records about 1 million clones, more than 60% being singletons. Deletions cut 2 bases from V and 3 bases from J, with 14 bases between. CDR3 length equals 16 residues. Germline V gives CDR1 MNHNS, CDR2 SASEGT. The chain couples TRBV6-1 to TRBJ1-3; possible D gene TRBD1, 5 bases. What was sequenced was memory CD4+ T cells sorted from blood. Sample subset: CD45RA-negative fraction. The source is a man younger than 30 in good health. CDR3 loop: CASSELQGSHGNTIYF. Here the CDR3 DNA reads TGTGCCAGCAGTGAACTGCAGGGTTCACATGGAAACACCATATATTTT.